This TCR beta chain is drawn from a study of T cells in Graves' hyperthyroidism and ophthalmopathy. The study, taken as a whole, reports: Clonotypes that were expanded in thyroid above 0.001 mostly appeared in blood too.

CDR1 is DFQATT and CDR2 is SNEGSKA in the germline V gene (reference sequence). V was pared by 1 base and J by 4 bases, with 4 bases of the junction left unmatched. The CDR3 sequence is 16 residues long. This clonotype was seen a handful of times. What it binds is not known. RNA transcripts provided the source from which TCR beta CDR3 regions were amplified. HTBI primers were the set used in a first-round RT-PCR of the TCR CDR3. A single record per CDR3 protein comes from TCRdb applying MiXCR to the multiplex PCR reads. In the table there are about 640,000 distinct CDR3 sequences, 45% of which are singletons.

The sample taken for sequencing was peripheral blood or thyroid tissue (not recorded which). This receptor was identified in an adult man with Graves' disease, either hyperthyroidism or ophthalmopathy (not recorded which). V usage is TRBV20-1 and J usage is TRBJ2-2; 12 bases map to TRBD2. As DNA, the CDR3 is TGCAGTGCTAGAGGACTAGCGGGAGTGGGCACCGGGGAGCTGTTTTTT. Translation: CSARGLAGVGTGELFF.